This T cell receptor (beta chain) was identified during a study of blood T cell repertoires in COVID-19 (TCRdb year 2020). Regarding the complete study: Samples covering the acute and convalescent phases of COVID-19 were provided by collaborators in the United States, Italy and Spain. The prospective study material was composed of cDNA or gDNA derived from T cells, B-cell-depleted T cells, or PBMCs. Deeply sampled blood TCRbeta repertoires from subjects exposed to, actively infected with, or recovered from COVID-19 were included in the dataset. The repertoires were released in a freely available public database meant as a resource for research on the immune response to SARS-CoV-2. The samples were drawn from two sources: the first 160 participants of the ongoing ImmuneRACE study, and over 1,000 subjects contributed by 6 global collaborators. Nearly every sample came with metadata listing a de-identified subject ID, COVID-19 status, age in years and sex. HLA class I and class II types, where available, came from metadata supplied by the sample provider rather than from assay-based typing. Overall results and qualifications from the work: The quantity of clinical and demographic metadata differed by source and by participant and was supplied without curation.

In Seattle, one collaborating source enrolled patients while the infection was active and tracked those patients longitudinally over the course of disease. The collaborating institutions used their own protocols to collect whole blood in K2EDTA tubes. For TCRbeta analysis, collaborators shipped samples in one of three forms: frozen whole blood, isolated PBMCs, or DNA extracted from either of those sample types. Looking up the germline V gene yields CDR1 SGHVS and CDR2 FQNEAQ. V and J are truncated by 0 bases and 2 bases respectively, leaving an intervening sequence of 13 bases. Inclusive of the bounding cysteine and phenylalanine, the CDR3 is 16 residues long. Only the CDR3 portion is preserved as DNA: 48 bases, with reading frame beginning at the first base. TCRbeta CDR3 regions were amplified from genomic DNA using the immunoSEQ Assay, a bias-controlled multiplex PCR. The paper's processing steps were these. The number of nucleated cells in each sample was estimated by amplification of reference gene primers within the assay. To quantify the absolute abundance of each unique TCRbeta CDR3 rearrangement, sequence reads were collapsed and filtered. For each sample, productive Simpson clonality was calculated by taking the square root of Simpson's diversity index across productive rearrangements. This is the immuneACCESS table as TCRdb keeps it, with only in-frame sequences that have V and J called. A part of the clones is gone; compared with another copy, unresolved V genes explain less than half, and the rest is unexplained. For V, J and clone size, that table is used; D and trimming come from the DNA. For this sample the table gives fewer than 300,000 clones, of which less than 90% were detected only once. The top ten clones comprise about 12% of the sample.

Comments on this clone: Its antigen specificity is not known. One base away there is no much larger clone; base qualities are not given.

In this chain, TRBV7-8 is recombined with TRBJ2-5; a tentative D match to TRBD1 spans 5 bases. Sequenced input: peripheral blood. The clonotype was recovered from a woman between 25 and 40 years old with COVID-19, enrolled during active disease. The CDR3 reads CASSLAGLGGQETQYF. The bases read TGTGCCAGCAGCTTAGCGGGGCTGGGCGGACAAGAGACCCAGTACTTC. The entire variable domain, with the stretches around the CDR3 drawn from the reference TRBV7-8 and TRBJ2-5 proteins, is GAGVSQSPRYKVAKRGQDVALRCDPISGHVSLFWYQQALGQGPEFLTYFQNEAQLDKSGLPSDRFFAERPEGSVSTLKIQRTQQEDSAVYLCASSLAGLGGQETQYFGPGTRLLVL.